This T cell receptor beta chain comes out of a study of T cells in Graves' hyperthyroidism and ophthalmopathy. General study points: Within blood appeared most thyroid clonotypes that had expanded above 0.001.

TCR beta CDR3 regions were amplified from RNA. HTBI primers were employed in a first-round RT-PCR of the TCR CDR3. Via MiXCR, TCRdb re-called the multiplex PCR reads, giving one row per CDR3 protein. The sample has about 130,000 distinct CDR3 sequences; roughly a fifth are singletons. The CDR3 contains 13 residues. Trimming removed 0 bases from V and 4 bases from J, with 4 bases in between. CDR1 and CDR2 (germline): MNHEY, SMNVEV (reference sequence). Patients between 18 and 65 years old had hyperthyroidism, newly diagnosed and lasting under 2 months. Uncontrolled infection, other autoimmune disease, pregnancy or lactation disqualified patients from enrolment. Drawn at first hyperthyroidism diagnosis, the blood sample preceded any ophthalmopathy symptoms. This clonotype was detected many times. Its specificity is not known.

Sequenced input: blood. This TCR was recovered from a woman between 50 and 59 years old with Graves' hyperthyroidism that later progressed to Graves' ophthalmopathy. This sequence joins TRBV27 and TRBJ1-5, with unresolved D. This chain's CDR3 is CASSLSLNQPQHF. Written as DNA, the CDR3 is TGTGCCAGCAGTTTATCCCTGAATCAGCCCCAGCATTTT.